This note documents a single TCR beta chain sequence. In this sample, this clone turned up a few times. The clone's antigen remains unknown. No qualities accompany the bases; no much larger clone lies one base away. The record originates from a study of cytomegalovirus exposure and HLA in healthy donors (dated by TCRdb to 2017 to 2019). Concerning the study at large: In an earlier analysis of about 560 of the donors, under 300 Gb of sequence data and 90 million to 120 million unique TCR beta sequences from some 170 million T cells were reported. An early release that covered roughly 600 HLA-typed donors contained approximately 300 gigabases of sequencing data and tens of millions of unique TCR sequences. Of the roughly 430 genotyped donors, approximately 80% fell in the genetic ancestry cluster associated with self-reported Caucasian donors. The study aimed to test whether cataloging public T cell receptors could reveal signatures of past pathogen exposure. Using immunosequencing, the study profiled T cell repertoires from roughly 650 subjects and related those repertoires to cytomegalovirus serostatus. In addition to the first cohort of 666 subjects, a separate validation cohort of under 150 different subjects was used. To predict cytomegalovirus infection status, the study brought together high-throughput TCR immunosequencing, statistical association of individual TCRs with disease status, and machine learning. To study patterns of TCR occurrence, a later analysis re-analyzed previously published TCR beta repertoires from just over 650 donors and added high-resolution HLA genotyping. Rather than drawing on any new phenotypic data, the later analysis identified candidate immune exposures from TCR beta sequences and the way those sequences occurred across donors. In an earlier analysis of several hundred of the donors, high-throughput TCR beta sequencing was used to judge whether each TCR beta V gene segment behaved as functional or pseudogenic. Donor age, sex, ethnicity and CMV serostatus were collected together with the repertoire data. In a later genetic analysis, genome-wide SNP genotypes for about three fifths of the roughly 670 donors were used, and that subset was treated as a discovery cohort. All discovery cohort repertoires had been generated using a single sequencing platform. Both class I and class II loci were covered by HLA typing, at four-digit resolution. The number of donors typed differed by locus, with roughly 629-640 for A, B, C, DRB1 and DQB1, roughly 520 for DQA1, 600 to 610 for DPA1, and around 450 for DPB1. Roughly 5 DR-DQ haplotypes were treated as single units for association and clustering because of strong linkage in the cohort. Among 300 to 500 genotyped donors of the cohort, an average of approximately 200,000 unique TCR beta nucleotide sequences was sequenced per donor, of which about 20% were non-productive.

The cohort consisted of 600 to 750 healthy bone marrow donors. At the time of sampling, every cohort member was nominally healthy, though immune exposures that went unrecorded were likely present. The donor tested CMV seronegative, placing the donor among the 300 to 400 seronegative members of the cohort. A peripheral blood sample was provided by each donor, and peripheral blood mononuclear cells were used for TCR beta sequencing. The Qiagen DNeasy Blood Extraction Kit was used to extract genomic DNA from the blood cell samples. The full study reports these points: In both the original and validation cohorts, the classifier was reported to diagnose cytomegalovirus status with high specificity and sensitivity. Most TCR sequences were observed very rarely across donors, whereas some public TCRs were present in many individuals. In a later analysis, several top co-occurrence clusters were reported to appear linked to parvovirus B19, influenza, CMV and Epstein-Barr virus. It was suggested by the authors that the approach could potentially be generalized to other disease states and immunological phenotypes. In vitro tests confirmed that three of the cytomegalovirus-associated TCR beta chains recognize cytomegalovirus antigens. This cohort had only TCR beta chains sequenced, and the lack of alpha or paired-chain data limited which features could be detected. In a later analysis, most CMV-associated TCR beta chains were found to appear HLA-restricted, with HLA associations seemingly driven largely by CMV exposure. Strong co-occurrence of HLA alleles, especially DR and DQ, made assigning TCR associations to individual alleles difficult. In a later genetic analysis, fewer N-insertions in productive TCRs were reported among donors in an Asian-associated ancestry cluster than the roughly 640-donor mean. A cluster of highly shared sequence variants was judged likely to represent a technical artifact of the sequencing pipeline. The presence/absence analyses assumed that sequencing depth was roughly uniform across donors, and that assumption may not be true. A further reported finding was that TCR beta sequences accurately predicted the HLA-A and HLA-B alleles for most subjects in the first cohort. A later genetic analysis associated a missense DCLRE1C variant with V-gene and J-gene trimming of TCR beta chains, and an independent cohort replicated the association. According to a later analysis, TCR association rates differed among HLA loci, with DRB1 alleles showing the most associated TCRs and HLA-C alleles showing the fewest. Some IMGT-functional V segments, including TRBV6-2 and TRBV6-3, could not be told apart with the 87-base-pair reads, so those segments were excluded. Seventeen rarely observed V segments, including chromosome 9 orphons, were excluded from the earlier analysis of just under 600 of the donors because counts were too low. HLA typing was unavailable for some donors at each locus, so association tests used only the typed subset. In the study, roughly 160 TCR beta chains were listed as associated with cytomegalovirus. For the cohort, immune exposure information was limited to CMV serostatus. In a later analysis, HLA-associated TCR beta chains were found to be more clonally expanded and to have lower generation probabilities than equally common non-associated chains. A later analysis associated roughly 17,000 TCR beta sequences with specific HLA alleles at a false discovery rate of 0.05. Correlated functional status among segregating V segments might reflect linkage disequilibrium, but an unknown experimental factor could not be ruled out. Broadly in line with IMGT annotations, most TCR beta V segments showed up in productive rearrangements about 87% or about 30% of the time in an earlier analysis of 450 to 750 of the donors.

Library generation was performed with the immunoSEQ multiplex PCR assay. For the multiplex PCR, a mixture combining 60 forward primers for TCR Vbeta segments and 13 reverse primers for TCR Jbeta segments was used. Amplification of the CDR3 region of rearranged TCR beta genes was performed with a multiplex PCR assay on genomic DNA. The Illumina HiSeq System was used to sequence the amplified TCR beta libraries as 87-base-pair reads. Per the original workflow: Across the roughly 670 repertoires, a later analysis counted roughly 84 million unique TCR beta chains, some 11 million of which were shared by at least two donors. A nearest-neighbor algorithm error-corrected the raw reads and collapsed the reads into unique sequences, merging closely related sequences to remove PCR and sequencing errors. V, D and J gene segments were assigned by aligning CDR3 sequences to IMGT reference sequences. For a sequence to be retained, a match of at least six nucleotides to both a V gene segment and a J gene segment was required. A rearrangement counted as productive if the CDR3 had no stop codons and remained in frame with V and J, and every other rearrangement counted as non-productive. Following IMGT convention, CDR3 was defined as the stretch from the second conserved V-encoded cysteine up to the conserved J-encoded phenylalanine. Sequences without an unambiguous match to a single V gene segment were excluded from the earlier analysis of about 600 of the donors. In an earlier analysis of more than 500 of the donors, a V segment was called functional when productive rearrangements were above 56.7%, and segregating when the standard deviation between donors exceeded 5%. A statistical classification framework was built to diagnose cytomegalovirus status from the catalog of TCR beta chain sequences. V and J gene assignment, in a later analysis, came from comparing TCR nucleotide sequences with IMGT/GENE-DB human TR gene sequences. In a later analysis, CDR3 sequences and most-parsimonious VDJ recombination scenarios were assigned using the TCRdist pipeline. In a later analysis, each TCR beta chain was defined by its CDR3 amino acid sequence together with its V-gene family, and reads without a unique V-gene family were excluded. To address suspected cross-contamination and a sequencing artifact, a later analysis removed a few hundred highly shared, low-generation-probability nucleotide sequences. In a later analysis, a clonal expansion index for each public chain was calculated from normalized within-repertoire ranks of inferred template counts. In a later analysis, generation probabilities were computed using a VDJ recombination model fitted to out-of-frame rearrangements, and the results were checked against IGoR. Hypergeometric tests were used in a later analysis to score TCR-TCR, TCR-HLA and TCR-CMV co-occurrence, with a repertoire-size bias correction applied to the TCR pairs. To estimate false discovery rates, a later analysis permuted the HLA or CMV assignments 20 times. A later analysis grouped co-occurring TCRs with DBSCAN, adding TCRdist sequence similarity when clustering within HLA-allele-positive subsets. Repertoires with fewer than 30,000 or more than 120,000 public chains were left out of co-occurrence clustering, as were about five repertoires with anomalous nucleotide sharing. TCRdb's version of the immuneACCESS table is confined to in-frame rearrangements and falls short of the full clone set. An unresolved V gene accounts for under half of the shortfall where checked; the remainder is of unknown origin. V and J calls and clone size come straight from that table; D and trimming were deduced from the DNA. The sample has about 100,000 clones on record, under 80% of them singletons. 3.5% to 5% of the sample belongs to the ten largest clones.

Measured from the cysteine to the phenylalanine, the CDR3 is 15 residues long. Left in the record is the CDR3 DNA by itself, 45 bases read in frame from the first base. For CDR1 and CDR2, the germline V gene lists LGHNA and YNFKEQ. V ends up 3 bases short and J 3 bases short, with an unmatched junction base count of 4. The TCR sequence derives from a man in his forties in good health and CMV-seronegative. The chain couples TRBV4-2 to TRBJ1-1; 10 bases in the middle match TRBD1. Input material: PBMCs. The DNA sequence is TGTGCCAGCAGCCACCCGACAGGGGGCGACACTGAAGCTTTCTTT. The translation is CASSHPTGGDTEAFF.